Listed here is a single T cell receptor (beta chain). This clone occurred once. Its antigen is not yet known. Within one base of it there is no much larger clone, and no base qualities were kept. Via the germline V gene, CDR1 is MDHEN and CDR2 SYDVKM. The CDR3 measures 15 amino acids from cysteine to phenylalanine. Solely the CDR3 DNA is kept, with 45 bases framed from the first base. V trim: 1 base; J trim: 5 bases; unmatched bases: 2. Receptor amplification or capture employed the immunoSEQ multiplex PCR assay. TCRdb provides this immuneACCESS table in a form limited to in-frame rearrangements. Some clones are lacking; in checked studies, under half of them reflect an unresolved V gene, and why the rest are absent is not known. The sample data list 250,000 to 300,000 clones, and roughly 82% of these were observed just once. The ten most abundant clones make up roughly 13% of the sample. These data are taken from a study of control samples from healthy donors and cancer patients (dated by TCRdb to the early 2020s).

The TCR sequence derives from a woman aged 55-70 years with lung cancer. The sequence joins TRBV28 to TRBJ1-6; 7 bases in the junction line up with TRBD1. The specimen sequenced was PBMCs. The CDR3 region reads CASSLSDRNNSPLHF. Read as DNA, the sequence is TGTGCCAGCAGTTTATCGGACAGGAATAATTCACCCCTCCACTTT.